Below are 21 T cell receptor beta chains sequenced from a single sample in a study of OX40 agonist ivuxolimab in advanced cancers. Using immunoSEQ multiplex PCR, the repertoire was profiled, and TCRdb retains in-frame clones only, with some absent. The sample shows about 36,000 clones, 60% to 80% of them seen only once. The sequencing used CD4+ or CD8+ T cells sorted from blood, collected in a trial of the OX40 agonist ivuxolimab. The receptors derive from an adult with an advanced solid tumor such as melanoma, head and neck, liver or kidney cancer.

This chain connects TRBV19 to TRBJ1-5, with D maybe TRBD1 (5 bases). V gave up 6 bases and J gave up 7 bases, with 13 bases separating them. Germline CDR1 LNHDA, CDR2 SQIVND (reference sequence). The CDR3 is made up of 13 amino acids. The CDR3 region has the DNA TGTGCCAGTAGGAACCGGGGACGACAGCCCCAGCATTTT. Protein sequence: CASRNRGRQPQHF.

This chain links TRBV9 with TRBJ2-5, with TRBD2 matching over 7 bases. The J call may be faulty, since TRBJ2-7 better matches the DNA end. There are 15 residues in the CDR3. Germline V CDR1 and CDR2: SGDLS, YYNGEE. CDR3 in amino acids: CASSVGTSVSYEQYF. CDR3 coding DNA: TGTGCCAGCAGCGTAGGTACTAGCGTCTCCTACGAGCAGTACTTC.

Turning to this clone: The same CDR3 arises from other DNA sequences in this sample as well. The CDR3 here is CASSLYLAGLSQETQYF. In nucleotides, the CDR3 is TGTGCCAGCAGCTTATACCTAGCGGGGCTCTCCCAAGAGACCCAGTACTTC. This rearrangement joins TRBV7-8 to TRBJ2-5, with 9 bases aligning to TRBD2. The CDR3 length is 17 residues. The trim removed 2 bases at V and 1 base at J, leaving 8 bases unmatched. Germline V gene sequence: CDR1 SGHVS, CDR2 FQNEAQ.

Points on this clone: Within the sample, other DNA sequences also encode this same CDR3. The V gene is TRBV6-6, the J gene TRBJ1-5, with D unclear. Deletions cut 0 bases from V and 0 bases from J, with 6 bases between. CDR3 length: 15 amino acids. CDR1 MNHNY and CDR2 SVGAGI come from the germline V gene (reference sequence). This chain's CDR3 is CASSYSGYSNQPQHF. The CDR3 region has the DNA TGTGCCAGCAGTTACTCGGGATATAGCAATCAGCCCCAGCATTTT.

The chain combines TRBV4-1 with TRBJ2-7, with unresolved D. This CDR3 region has 13 residues. Germline-derived CDR1 and CDR2 are MGHRA and YSYEKL. Deletions cut 1 base from V and 4 bases from J, with 8 bases between. In DNA form, the CDR3 reads TGCGCCAGCAGCCAAGTGGGATGGTACGAGCAGTACTTC. Residues: CASSQVGWYEQYF.

The chain couples TRBV27 to TRBJ2-2; D unclear. Trimming stripped 3 bases from V and 4 bases from J, with 6 bases between. The CDR3 is 13 amino acids. Germline V gene lookup returns CDR1 MNHEY and CDR2 SMNVEV (reference sequence). The CDR3: CASSFVLTGELFF. CDR3 DNA: TGTGCCAGCAGTTTCGTGCTCACCGGGGAGCTGTTTTTT.

The chain employs TRBV7-6 and TRBJ1-2, with D unresolved. V lost 5 bases and J lost 10, with 11 bases in between. Germline loops: CDR1 SGHVS, CDR2 FNYEAQ. This CDR3 has 11 residues. The CDR3: CASSPDPNYTF. CDR3 coding DNA: TGTGCCAGCAGCCCCGACCCAAACTACACCTTC.

The CDR3 is CASSKDSNTGELFF. The DNA of the CDR3 is TGCGCCAGCAGCAAGGACAGCAACACCGGGGAGCTGTTTTTT. The chain recombines TRBV5-1 with TRBJ2-2, with a weak D call TRBD1 (6 bases). Germline V lookup: CDR1 SGHRS, CDR2 YFSETQ. V was clipped by 4 bases and J by 2 bases, with 9 bases between them. The length of the CDR3 is 14 residues.

This clone occurred a few times. The chain is built from TRBV9 and TRBJ1-6; possible D gene TRBD1, 6 bases. CDR3 length: 15 residues. V lost 3 bases, J lost 7 bases, and 14 bases lay in between. Germline CDR1 SGDLS, CDR2 YYNGEE. The CDR3 region is CASSEGQGANSPLHF. For the CDR3, the DNA is TGTGCCAGCAGCGAGGGACAAGGGGCGAATTCACCCCTCCACTTT.

The chain links TRBV6-5 to TRBJ1-1; TRBD1 is a possible D gene (5 bases). The germline V gene encodes CDR1 MNHEY and CDR2 SVGAGI. The CDR3 loop spans 14 amino acids. Trimming took 6 bases from V and 1 from J, leaving 12 bases between them. Written as DNA, the CDR3 is TGTGCCAGCAGCCCGGGACGGGAGAACACTGAAGCTTTCTTT. This gives the protein CASSPGRENTEAFF.

A single count supports this clone. The chain couples TRBV4-1 to TRBJ2-3; 9 bases are shared with TRBD2. The ends lost 9 bases at V and 2 bases at J; junction bases unmatched: 24. This CDR3 contains 20 residues. CDR1 MGHRA and CDR2 YSYEKL come from the germline V gene. CDR3 residues: CASKEIIPRLTSGFTDTQYF. CDR3 in DNA: TGCGCCAGTAAAGAGATCATCCCCCGATTGACTAGCGGTTTCACAGATACGCAGTATTTT.

The gene calls are TRBV7-9 and TRBJ2-7; D call uncertain. The germline V gene encodes CDR1 SEHNR and CDR2 FQNEAQ (reference sequence). The CDR3 spans 11 residues. V was trimmed by 5 bases and J by 0 bases, leaving 2 bases between them. CDR3 bases: TGTGCCAGCAGCCTCTCCTACGAGCAGTACTTC. This sequence encodes CASSLSYEQYF.

The chain employs TRBV4-1 and TRBJ2-2, with 7 bases aligning to TRBD1. Looked up from germline, CDR1 is MGHRA and CDR2 is YSYEKL. J was trimmed by 1 base and V by 4 bases; bases with no gene match: 12. The CDR3 is 18 residues long. DNA for the CDR3: TGCGCCAGCAGCCGCATCACTTCAGGGACAGTGAACACCGGGGAGCTGTTTTTT. This encodes CASSRITSGTVNTGELFF.

V gene TRBV5-1 combines with J gene TRBJ1-3; TRBD1 agrees at 7 bases. The germline gives CDR1 SGHRS, CDR2 YFSETQ. V trimming: 3 bases; J trimming: 4 bases; junction bases outside the gene matches: 10. This CDR3 spans 16 amino acids. Written as DNA, the CDR3 is TGCGCCAGCAGCTCAGGGACAGTATTCCCGGGAAACACCATATATTTT. Translated, it gives CASSSGTVFPGNTIYF.

This rearrangement joins TRBV5-1 to TRBJ1-6; possibly TRBD1 for D (5 bases). This CDR3 has 17 residues. Germline V gene lookup returns CDR1 SGHRS and CDR2 YFSETQ. V was clipped by 4 bases and J by 0 bases, with 14 bases between them. The CDR3 protein is CASSPRPGSSYNSPLHF. The DNA for the CDR3 is TGCGCCAGCAGCCCCCGACCAGGGAGCTCCTATAATTCACCCCTCCACTTT.

The rearrangement links TRBV14 to TRBJ2-2; no definite D call. V lost 4 bases and J lost 5, with 11 bases in between. Germline V CDR1 and CDR2: SGHDN, FVKESK. This CDR3 is built from 14 residues. CDR3 sequence: CASSRYQRTGELFF. The CDR3 DNA follows: TGTGCCAGCAGCCGCTATCAGAGGACCGGGGAGCTGTTTTTT.

The chain is built from TRBV27 and TRBJ1-1; no reliable D call. V lost 9 bases to trimming and J lost 1 base, with 9 bases between them. The germline CDR1 and CDR2 sequences are MNHEY and SMNVEV (reference sequence). This CDR3 comprises 12 residues. CDR3 residues: CASFGRNTEAFF. In nucleotides, the CDR3 is TGTGCCAGTTTTGGGAGGAACACTGAAGCTTTCTTT.

This sequence joins TRBV6-1 and TRBJ1-2; D unresolved. Trimming removed 2 bases at V and 7 bases at J, with 11 bases between. The CDR3 runs 13 residues. Per the germline V gene, CDR1 is MNHNS and CDR2 is SASEGT. CDR3 loop: CASSESQVAGYTF. CDR3 in DNA: TGTGCCAGCAGTGAAAGCCAGGTTGCTGGCTACACCTTC.

This chain connects TRBV10-1 to TRBJ2-6; tentative D call: TRBD1 (5 bases). Trimming left V 2 bases short and J 2 bases short, with 7 bases between. Germline assignment: CDR1 WNHNN and CDR2 SYGVQD (reference sequence). This CDR3 has 15 residues. The CDR3 nucleotides read TGCGCCAGCAGTGAGGGGGCTCCTGGGGCCAACGTCCTGACTTTC. This sequence encodes CASSEGAPGANVLTF.

This chain uses TRBV27 with TRBJ2-3, with D possibly matching TRBD1 (6 bases). The CDR3 contains 16 residues. V was trimmed by 4 bases and J by 2 bases, leaving 16 bases between them. Germline V gene data show CDR1 as MNHEY and CDR2 as SMNVEV (reference sequence). As DNA, the CDR3 is TGTGCCAGCAGTTGGGGCCACAGGGTCGCCACAGATACGCAGTATTTT. It translates to CASSWGHRVATDTQYF.

The V gene is TRBV11-2, the J gene TRBJ2-7; no clear D. CDR3 length equals 14 residues. Germline CDR1 reads SGHAT; CDR2 reads FQNNGV. Trimming removed 0 bases from V and 0 bases from J, with 6 bases in between. Here the CDR3 reads CASSLDPGSYEQYF. CDR3 bases: TGTGCCAGCAGCTTAGATCCCGGCTCCTACGAGCAGTACTTC. The complete variable domain, with remaining parts taken from reference TRBV11-2 and TRBJ2-7, reads EAGVAQSPRYKIIEKRQSVAFWCNPISGHATLYWYQQILGQGPKLLIQFQNNGVVDDSQLPKDRFSAERLKGVDSTLKIQPAKLEDSAVYLCASSLDPGSYEQYFGPGTRLTVT.